This record looks at one T cell receptor beta chain sequence and its context. Its antigen is not identified. The length of the CDR3 is 16 residues. CDR1 SGDLS and CDR2 YYNGEE come from the germline V gene. Trimming stripped 4 bases from V and 5 bases from J, with 21 bases between. The data were taken from a study of shared clonotypes between healthy human individuals. Study in general: Each donor's CD8 memory used one plate, CD8 naive two, each CD4 subset three. General study results and limits: The study found lower generation probabilities in non-shared clonotypes than in those shared by all four donors. Since donors were few, the genetic and exposure-history diversity represented was limited.

The protocol was immunoSEQ multiplex PCR, while the TCRdb copy is restricted to in-frame clones and leaves out a portion. The table records some 1 million clones, roughly 75% of them present only once. The clonotype comes from a man aged 18 to 29 in good health. The chain uses TRBV9 and TRBJ2-5, with D perhaps being TRBD1 or TRBD2 (6 bases each). The source material was memory CD4+ T cells sorted from blood. Subset reported: CD45RA-negative fraction. The CDR3: CASSPAGGPWFETQYF. As DNA, the CDR3 is TGTGCCAGCAGCCCCGCTGGGGGGCCCTGGTTTGAGACCCAGTACTTC. The variable domain in full, with the rest retrieved from reference TRBV9 and TRBJ2-5, is DSGVTQTPKHLITATGQRVTLRCSPRSGDLSVYWYQQSLDQGLQFLIQYYNGEERAKGNILERFSAQQFPDLHSELNLSSLELGDSALYFCASSPAGGPWFETQYFGPGTRLLVL.